This T cell receptor beta chain was recovered during a study of regulatory T cells in long-lasting Graves disease. Notes on the study in general: Persistent disease favored TRBV28, TRBJ1-2 and TRBJ2-5. The study found persistent patients shared more public clonotypes (roughly 3,000) than new patients (nearly 1,000). The work looked only at peripheral blood and did not look at thyroid tissue.

Assembly of TCR beta libraries relied on iRepertoire HTBI primers together with Arm-PCR of CDR3 regions. TCRdb analysed the multiplex PCR reads with MiXCR anew, one entry per CDR3 protein. The sample consists of around 320,000 distinct CDR3 sequences, over 15% of them appearing once. The germline V gene has CDR1 SQVTM and CDR2 ANQGSEA. This CDR3 is 13 amino acids long. As to this clonotype: Its antigen is unidentified.

As to time point: newly diagnosed GD, antithyroid drugs for less than 3 months. Making the TCR library involved RNA that had been extracted from PBMCs. Xi'an, China, was home to the endocrinology department that provided patients. The data also belong to a second study, concerning T cells in Graves' hyperthyroidism and ophthalmopathy.

The clonotype was recovered from a man aged 35 to 55 with Graves disease. Sequencing used peripheral blood mononuclear cells (PBMCs), obtained at new diagnosis, from a patient treated with antithyroid drugs. The rearrangement joins TRBV29-1 to TRBJ2-1; 9 nucleotides agree with TRBD2. Gene TRBJ2-5 matches the end of the DNA better, so the J call may be wrong. CDR3 sequence (DNA): TGCAGCGTCGTCTACGGGACTAGCGAGACCCAGTACTTC. This gives the protein CSVVYGTSETQYF.